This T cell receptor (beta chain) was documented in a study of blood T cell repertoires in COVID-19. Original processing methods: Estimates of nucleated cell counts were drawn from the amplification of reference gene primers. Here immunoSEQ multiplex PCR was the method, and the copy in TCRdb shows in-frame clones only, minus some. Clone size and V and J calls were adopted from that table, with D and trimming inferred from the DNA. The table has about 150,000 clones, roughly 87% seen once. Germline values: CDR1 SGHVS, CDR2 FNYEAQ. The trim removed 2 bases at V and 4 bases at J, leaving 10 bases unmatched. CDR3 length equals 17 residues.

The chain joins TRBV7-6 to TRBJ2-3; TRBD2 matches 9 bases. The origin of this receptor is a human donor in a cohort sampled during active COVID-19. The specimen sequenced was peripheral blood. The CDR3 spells CASSLRGSGGTADTQYF. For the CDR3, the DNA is TGTGCCAGCAGCTTAAGGGGGAGCGGGGGGACCGCAGATACGCAGTATTTT.